The next 22 T cell receptor beta chains were all read from a single sample in a study of PD-L1 blockade in urothelial cancer. TCRdb keeps only in-frame clones here, not all; method: immunoSEQ multiplex PCR. This sample yields about 35,000 clones, of which roughly 87% are seen a single time; about 4% belongs to the top ten. Sample: PBMCs, taken around atezolizumab (anti-PD-L1) treatment. These receptors came from a man between 70 and 80 years old with urothelial cancer.

The chain carries TRBV19 and TRBJ2-7, with TRBD1 as a possible D gene (5 bases). The ends were cut back, 4 bases at V and 3 bases at J, with 10 bases in the middle. Germline V gene sequence: CDR1 LNHDA, CDR2 SQIVND (reference sequence). This CDR3 has 13 residues. CDR3 sequence reads: CASSKERGYEQYF. In nucleotides, the CDR3 is TGTGCCAGTAGTAAGGAAAGGGGCTACGAGCAGTACTTC.

This clone has only a few counts. The J gene is TRBJ1-6, the V gene TRBV5-1; a weak D match, TRBD1 (6 bases). Trimming left V 4 bases short and J 9 bases short, with 26 bases between. The CDR3 loop spans 18 amino acids. Germline V gene sequence: CDR1 SGHRS, CDR2 YFSETQ. CDR3 sequence (DNA): TGCGCCAGCAGCCCGGGCCGCGACAGGCCACTCAGTGGTTCACCCCTCCACTTT. It encodes CASSPGRDRPLSGSPLHF. Combining the CDR3 with reference TRBV5-1 and TRBJ1-6 gives the whole variable domain KAGVTQTPRYLIKTRGQQVTLSCSPISGHRSVSWYQQTPGQGLQFLFEYFSETQRNKGNFPGRFSGRQFSNSRSEMNVSTLELGDSALYLCASSPGRDRPLSGSPLHFGNGTRLTVT.

The V gene is TRBV28, the J gene TRBJ1-5; 8 bases align to TRBD1. The CDR3 extends over 14 amino acids. CDR1 is MDHEN, CDR2 SYDVKM, per germline. Trimming cost V 6 bases and J 2 bases; bases outside gene matches: 3. The CDR3 here is CASRPGGGNQPQHF. The DNA of the CDR3 is TGTGCCAGCAGGCCAGGGGGCGGCAATCAGCCCCAGCATTTT. The complete variable domain, with remaining parts taken from reference TRBV28 and TRBJ1-5, reads DVKVTQSSRYLVKRTGEKVFLECVQDMDHENMFWYRQDPGLGLRLIYFSYDVKMKEKGDIPEGYSVSREKKERFSLILESASTNQTSMYLCASRPGGGNQPQHFGDGTRLSIL.

J is TRBJ1-1 and V is TRBV19; 11 bases align to TRBD1. The germline V gene encodes CDR1 LNHDA and CDR2 SQIVND (reference sequence). This CDR3 comprises 13 residues. The V and J ends lost 6 bases and 10 bases, in that order; junction bases with no gene match: 7. The CDR3 here is CASSPGQGARAFF. In DNA form, the CDR3 reads TGTGCCAGTAGCCCAGGACAGGGGGCGAGAGCTTTCTTT.

V is TRBV19 and J is TRBJ2-7; 7 nucleotides match TRBD2. The germline V gene has CDR1 LNHDA and CDR2 SQIVND (reference sequence). The ends lost 6 bases at V and 5 bases at J; junction bases unmatched: 16. The CDR3 is made up of 16 amino acids. The CDR3 loop is CASRREMAGEGHEQYF. Written as DNA, the CDR3 is TGTGCCAGTAGGCGAGAGATGGCGGGAGAGGGGCACGAGCAGTACTTC.

The V gene is TRBV5-4, the J gene TRBJ2-1; TRBD1 matches at 9 bases. Germline trimming cut 4 bases from V and 3 bases from J; bases unmatched to any gene: 8. CDR1 SGHNT and CDR2 YYREEE come from the germline V gene (reference sequence). The CDR3 has 16 amino acids. The CDR3 DNA reads as TGTGCCAGCAGCCTAGGGGGACAGGGCGGCTACAATGAGCAGTTCTTC. Translated: CASSLGGQGGYNEQFF.

The chain couples TRBV6-5 to TRBJ2-2; no firm D call. The length of the CDR3 is 14 residues. Trimming cost V 3 bases and J 4 bases, with 9 bases left between them. Germline assignment: CDR1 MNHEY and CDR2 SVGAGI. The CDR3 bases are TGTGCCAGCAGTTATCGTTCGGGCACCGGGGAGCTGTTTTTT. It specifies CASSYRSGTGELFF.

V and J are TRBV5-4 and TRBJ2-3; tentatively, D is TRBD1 (6 bases). Germline CDR1 is SGHNT and CDR2 is YYREEE (reference sequence). The V and J ends lost 0 bases and 1 base respectively, with 12 bases between them. The CDR3 covers 16 residues. CDR3: CASSLAFGGRTDTQYF. The CDR3 DNA reads as TGTGCCAGCAGCTTGGCCTTTGGGGGCCGCACAGATACGCAGTATTTT.

The rearrangement links TRBV19 to TRBJ2-1, with a weak D call TRBD2 (7 bases). The V end was cut by 7 bases, the J end by 7 bases, with 11 bases between. Germline V gene lookup returns CDR1 LNHDA and CDR2 SQIVND (reference sequence). The CDR3 loop spans 12 amino acids. The CDR3: CASKGGLNEQFF. CDR3 nucleotides: TGTGCCAGTAAGGGGGGGCTGAATGAGCAGTTCTTC.

CDR3: CASSLAGIAGGETQYF. The CDR3, as DNA: TGTGCCAGCAGCTTAGCCGGGATAGCGGGAGGGGAGACCCAGTACTTC. The rearrangement uses TRBV7-9 and TRBJ2-5, with 11 positions matching TRBD2. Germline CDR1 and CDR2: SEHNR and FQNEAQ (reference sequence). This CDR3 is 16 amino acids long. The V and J ends lost 0 bases and 5 bases, in that order; junction bases with no gene match: 5.

The chain is built from TRBV7-6 and TRBJ2-1, with 9 bases identical to TRBD2. The CDR3 spans 17 residues. V shed 3 bases and J 9 bases; nucleotides not matched to a gene: 15. Looked up from germline, CDR1 is SGHVS and CDR2 is FNYEAQ. The CDR3 DNA reads TGTGCCAGCAGCTTTTTTCCCGTGGCGGGAGGGCATAGTGAGCAGTTCTTC. Protein: CASSFFPVAGGHSEQFF.

V and J are TRBV7-3 and TRBJ1-5, with TRBD1 identical over 7 bases. V shed 0 bases, J shed 7 bases, and the junction held 9 bases outside the gene matches. Germline lookup yields CDR1 SGHTA and CDR2 FQGTGA. This CDR3 spans 16 amino acids. This CDR3 reads CASSLTPGGWIQPQHF. DNA for the CDR3: TGTGCCAGCAGCTTAACGCCAGGGGGGTGGATACAGCCCCAGCATTTT.

V is TRBV2 and J is TRBJ2-6; TRBD1 matches 7 bases. The V gene's germline CDR1 is SNHLY and CDR2 FYNNEI. The CDR3 has 13 residues. V gave up 11 bases and J gave up 2 bases; unmatched junction bases: 3. The CDR3 is CAAQGAGANVLTF. The CDR3 DNA sequence: TGTGCCGCGCAGGGGGCTGGGGCCAACGTCCTGACTTTC.

This chain links TRBV2 with TRBJ1-3, with a weak D call TRBD1 (5 bases). This CDR3 contains 15 residues. Looked up from germline, CDR1 is SNHLY and CDR2 is FYNNEI. Between the trimmed V and J ends, which lost 6 bases and 0 bases, there was a span of 12 bases. CDR3 residues: CASSARQFSGNTIYF. As DNA, the CDR3 is TGTGCCAGCAGCGCCCGACAGTTCTCTGGAAACACCATATATTTT.

The chain uses TRBV30 and TRBJ2-3; D might be TRBD2 (5 bases). There are 17 residues in the CDR3. The germline V gene encodes CDR1 GTSNPN and CDR2 SVGIG (reference sequence). Trimming cost V 6 bases and J 2 bases, with 24 bases left between them. CDR3 loop: CACDPPGRKDNTDTQYF. In DNA, the CDR3 is TGTGCCTGCGACCCGCCGGGGAGAAAGGATAACACAGATACGCAGTATTTT.

This clone was counted a single time. The chain is built from TRBV4-2 and TRBJ2-1; 10 bases are a match to TRBD2. Germline-derived CDR1 and CDR2 are LGHNA and YNFKEQ. CDR3 length equals 15 residues. V lost 4 bases to trimming and J lost 4 bases; unmatched junction nucleotides: 4. CDR3 sequence reads: CASSPPSGGYNEQFF. Written as DNA, the CDR3 is TGTGCCAGCAGCCCCCCTAGCGGGGGTTACAATGAGCAGTTCTTC.

V and J are TRBV5-1 and TRBJ2-2, with D tentatively TRBD2 (7 bases). The germline V gene encodes CDR1 SGHRS and CDR2 YFSETQ. This CDR3 comprises 14 residues. V was clipped by 4 bases and J by 7 bases, with 14 bases between them. In DNA, the CDR3 is TGCGCCAGCAGCCCCGAGGGGGGGATCGGGGAGCTGTTTTTT. Translated, it gives CASSPEGGIGELFF.

The chain links TRBV29-1 to TRBJ2-7; TRBD2 agrees at 9 bases. The junction had 7 bases not matched to a gene; V was cut back by 7 bases and J by 6 bases. Germline assignment: CDR1 SQVTM and CDR2 ANQGSEA. CDR3 size: 12 residues. The CDR3 bases are TGCAGCGGCGGTAGCGGGAGAAGCGAGCAGTACTTC. It is translated as CSGGSGRSEQYF.

V gene TRBV5-1 combines with J gene TRBJ2-5, with D maybe TRBD2 (6 bases). Deletions cut 3 bases from V and 3 bases from J, with 15 bases between. Germline assignment: CDR1 SGHRS and CDR2 YFSETQ. The CDR3 is made up of 15 amino acids. The CDR3 DNA reads as TGCGCCAGCAGCTCCTTGGGACTGGGAGAAGAGACCCAGTACTTC. Amino acid sequence: CASSSLGLGEETQYF.

The chain has TRBV5-4 and TRBJ2-3; 13 bases are shared with TRBD2. Looked up from germline, CDR1 is SGHNT and CDR2 is YYREEE (reference sequence). J gave up 6 bases and V 1 base, and 5 bases lay outside the gene matches. The CDR3 length is 16 residues. This CDR3 is CASSLLLAGGPDTQYF. The CDR3 region has the DNA TGTGCCAGCAGCTTGCTACTAGCGGGAGGGCCTGATACGCAGTATTTT.

This chain uses TRBV9 with TRBJ2-5; 10 nucleotides match TRBD2. The J segment lost 4 bases and the V segment lost 4 bases, leaving 7 bases of the junction unmatched. Germline lookup yields CDR1 SGDLS and CDR2 YYNGEE. The length of the CDR3 is 15 residues. The CDR3 is CASSPMGLASETQYF. In nucleotides, the CDR3 is TGTGCCAGCAGCCCTATGGGACTAGCGTCAGAGACCCAGTACTTC.

This clone appeared a few times. The chain combines TRBV27 with TRBJ1-1; 10 nucleotides line up with TRBD1. The CDR3 totals 14 residues. Germline CDR1 reads MNHEY; CDR2 reads SMNVEV (reference sequence). V lost 5 bases to trimming and J lost 2 bases; unmatched junction nucleotides: 2. The CDR3 sequence: CASSRDRGNTEAFF. CDR3 DNA: TGTGCCAGCAGTCGGGACAGGGGTAACACTGAAGCTTTCTTT.